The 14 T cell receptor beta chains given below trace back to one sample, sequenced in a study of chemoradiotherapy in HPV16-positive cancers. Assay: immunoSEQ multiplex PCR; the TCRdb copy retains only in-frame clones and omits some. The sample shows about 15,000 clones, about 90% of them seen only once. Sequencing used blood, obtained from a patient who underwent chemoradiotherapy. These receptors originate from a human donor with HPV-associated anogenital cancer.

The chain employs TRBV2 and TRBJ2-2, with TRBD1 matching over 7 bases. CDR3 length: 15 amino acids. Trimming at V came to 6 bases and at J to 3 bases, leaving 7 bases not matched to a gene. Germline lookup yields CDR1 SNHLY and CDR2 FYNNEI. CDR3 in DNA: TGTGCCAGCAGGGCCCCGGGACAGTACACCGGGGAGCTGTTTTTT. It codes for CASRAPGQYTGELFF.

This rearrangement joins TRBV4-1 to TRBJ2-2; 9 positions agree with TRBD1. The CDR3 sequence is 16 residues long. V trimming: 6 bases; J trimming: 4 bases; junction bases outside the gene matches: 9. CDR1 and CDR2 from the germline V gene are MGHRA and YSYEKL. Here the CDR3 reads CASRYPGQGRTGELFF. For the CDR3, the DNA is TGCGCCAGCAGGTATCCGGGACAGGGTCGCACCGGGGAGCTGTTTTTT.

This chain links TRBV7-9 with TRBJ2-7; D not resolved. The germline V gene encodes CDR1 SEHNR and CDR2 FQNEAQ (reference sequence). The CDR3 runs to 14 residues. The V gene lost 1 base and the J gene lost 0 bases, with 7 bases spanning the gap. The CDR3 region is CASSLEQTSYEQYF. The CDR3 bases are TGTGCCAGCAGCTTAGAACAGACCTCCTACGAGCAGTACTTC.

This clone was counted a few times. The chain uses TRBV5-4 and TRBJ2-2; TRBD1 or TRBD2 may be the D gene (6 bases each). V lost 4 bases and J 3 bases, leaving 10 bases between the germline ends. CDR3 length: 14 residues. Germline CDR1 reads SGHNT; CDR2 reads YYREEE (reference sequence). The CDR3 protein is CASSPEGDTGELFF. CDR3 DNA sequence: TGTGCCAGCAGCCCGGAGGGGGACACCGGGGAGCTGTTTTTT.

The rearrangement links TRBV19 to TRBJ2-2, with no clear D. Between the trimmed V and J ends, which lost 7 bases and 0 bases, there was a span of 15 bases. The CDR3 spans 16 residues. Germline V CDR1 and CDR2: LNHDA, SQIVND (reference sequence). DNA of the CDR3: TGTGCCAGTACGCTAAGAGCGTTCGCGAACACCGGGGAGCTGTTTTTT. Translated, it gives CASTLRAFANTGELFF.

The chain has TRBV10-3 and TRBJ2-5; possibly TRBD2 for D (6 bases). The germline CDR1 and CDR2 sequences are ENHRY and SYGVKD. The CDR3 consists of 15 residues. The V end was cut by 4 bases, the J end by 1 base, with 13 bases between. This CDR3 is CAISAGGAAQETQYF. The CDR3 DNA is TGTGCCATCAGTGCCGGAGGGGCCGCCCAAGAGACCCAGTACTTC.

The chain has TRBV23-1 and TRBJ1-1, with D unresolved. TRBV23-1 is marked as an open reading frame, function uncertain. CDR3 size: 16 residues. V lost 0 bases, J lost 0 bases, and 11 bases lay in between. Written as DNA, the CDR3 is TGCGCCAGCAGTCAATCGGTTCCGGTTTTGAACACTGAAGCTTTCTTT. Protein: CASSQSVPVLNTEAFF.

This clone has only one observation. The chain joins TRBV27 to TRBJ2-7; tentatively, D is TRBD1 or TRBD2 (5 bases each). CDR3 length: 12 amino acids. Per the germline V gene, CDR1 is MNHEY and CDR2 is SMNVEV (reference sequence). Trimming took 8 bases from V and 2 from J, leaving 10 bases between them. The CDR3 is CASRDGPYEQYF. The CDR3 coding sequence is TGTGCCAGCCGGGACGGACCCTACGAGCAGTACTTC.

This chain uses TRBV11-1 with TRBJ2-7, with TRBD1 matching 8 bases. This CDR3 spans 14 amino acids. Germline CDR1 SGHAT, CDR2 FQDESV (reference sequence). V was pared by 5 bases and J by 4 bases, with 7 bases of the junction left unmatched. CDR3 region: CASSPRDRTYEQYF. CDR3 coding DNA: TGTGCCAGCAGCCCCAGGGACAGGACTTACGAGCAGTACTTC.

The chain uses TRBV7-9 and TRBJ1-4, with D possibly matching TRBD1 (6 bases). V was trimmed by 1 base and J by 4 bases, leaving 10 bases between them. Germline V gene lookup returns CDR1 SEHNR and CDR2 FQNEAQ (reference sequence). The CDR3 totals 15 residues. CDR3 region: CASSLDRESNEKLFF. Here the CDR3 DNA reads TGTGCCAGCAGCTTAGACAGGGAAAGTAATGAAAAACTGTTTTTT.

CDR3 protein: CASSKAWTGEKNIQYF. In DNA form, the CDR3 reads TGTGCCAGCAGCAAAGCCTGGACAGGGGAAAAAAACATTCAGTACTTC. The V and J genes are TRBV21-1 and TRBJ2-4; no DNA check was done on the table's D call, TRBD1. TRBV21-1 is a recognized pseudogene. The CDR3 has 16 residues.

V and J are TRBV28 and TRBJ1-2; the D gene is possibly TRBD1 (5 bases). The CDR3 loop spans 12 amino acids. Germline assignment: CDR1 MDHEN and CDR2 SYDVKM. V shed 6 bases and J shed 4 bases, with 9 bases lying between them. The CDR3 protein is CASSRDSYGYTF. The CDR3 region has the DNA TGTGCCAGCAGCCGCGACAGCTATGGCTACACCTTC.

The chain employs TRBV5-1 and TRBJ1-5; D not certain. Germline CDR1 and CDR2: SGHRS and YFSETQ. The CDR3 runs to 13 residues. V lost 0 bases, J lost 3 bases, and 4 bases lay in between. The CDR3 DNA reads TGCGCCAGCAGCTTGGGCCTCAATCAGCCCCAGCATTTT. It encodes CASSLGLNQPQHF.

CDR3 sequence (DNA): TGTGCCAGCAGTGCGGGACTAGCGAAGAACACCGGGGAGCTGTTTTTT. As protein: CASSAGLAKNTGELFF. This chain connects TRBV6-1 to TRBJ2-2; 10 bases map to TRBD2. Germline trimming cut 4 bases from V and 1 base from J; bases unmatched to any gene: 3. The CDR3 covers 16 residues. Germline V gives CDR1 MNHNS, CDR2 SASEGT.